This T cell receptor (beta chain) was identified in a study of T-cell reconstitution after alpha-beta-depleted transplantation in children. Study outcomes and limitations: A year post-transplant, T-cell counts and diversity derived mostly from newly produced T cells. Where some patients showed high TCRbeta diversity at day 60, it came from recipient T cells and thymic progenitors that had survived. Approximately two months post-transplant, alpha-beta T cells reportedly originated from several hundred expanded graft clones.

The CDR3 runs 21 residues. As it was prepared, the TCRbeta library received unique molecular identifiers. TCRdb recomputed calls from the PCR reads with MiXCR, one row per CDR3 protein. The table includes about 580,000 distinct CDR3 sequences, roughly 24% detected once. About this clonotype itself: Its antigen is currently unknown.

The clonotype was recovered from a boy under two years old who had a stem cell transplant for acute myeloid leukemia, so the T cells may come from the graft donor. This sequence joins TRBV21-1 and TRBJ2-3; the table's D gene call, TRBD1, was not cross checked with the DNA. TRBV21-1 is listed as a pseudogene. Specimen: PBMCs, mostly from graft donor cells, collected 360 days after TCRalphabeta/CD19-depleted stem cell transplant. The CDR3 sequence: CAVPGHRTWDPPNTVTDTQYF. In DNA, the CDR3 is TGTGCCGTCCCGGGACACCGCACTTGGGACCCTCCTAACACCGTCACAGATACGCAGTATTTT.